These T cell receptor beta chains were read from a single sample in a study of cytomegalovirus exposure and HLA in healthy donors. Assay: immunoSEQ multiplex PCR; the TCRdb copy retains only in-frame clones and omits some. The sample is made up of roughly 120,000 clones, and the top ten hold 3.7% of it. The specimen was PBMCs. The receptors originated from a man aged 25-45 years in good health and CMV-seronegative. Each CDR3 is given with its conserved first and last residue. The D gene is left open where the match is weak.

>-|TRBJ2-2|TRBV5-8
TGTGCCAGCAGCTTGAGAACGGGAGAGAACACCGGGGAGCTGTTTTTT
CASSLRTGENTGELFF
>-|TRBJ2-7|TRBV27
TGTGCCAGCAGACATAACAGGGACGAGCAGTACTTC
CASRHNRDEQYF
>TRBD1|TRBJ1-2|TRBV7-9
TGTGCCAGCAGTTCACCGGGACAGGGGGTTAACTATGGCTACACCTTC
CASSSPGQGVNYGYTF
>TRBD1|TRBJ2-7|TRBV18
TGTGCCAGCTCGCCGTCGACAGGGGGCATCGACGAGCAGTACTTC
CASSPSTGGIDEQYF
>TRBD1|TRBJ1-5|TRBV6-1
TGTGCCAGCAGTGGATCAGGGGGTCAGCCCCAGCATTTT
CASSGSGGQPQHF
>-|TRBJ1-1|TRBV7-9
TGTGCCAGCAGCTTAGAATCGGGGGCTGAAGCTTTCTTT
CASSLESGAEAFF
>TRBD1|TRBJ2-3|TRBV5-8
TGTGCCAGCAGCCTTGGACAGGGAATCACAGATACGCAGTATTTT
CASSLGQGITDTQYF
>-|TRBJ1-2|TRBV7-2
TGTGCCAGCAGCGCCGGACAGCAATATGGCTACACCTTC
CASSAGQQYGYTF
>TRBD2|TRBJ2-3|TRBV7-2
TGTGCCAGCAGCTTAGGAAGCGGGACTCTCACAGATACGCAGTATTTT
CASSLGSGTLTDTQYF
>TRBD1|TRBJ2-7|TRBV19
TGTGCCAGTAGTATAATGGGATCGGGACAGGCCTACGAGCAGTACTTC
CASSIMGSGQAYEQYF
>TRBD2|TRBJ2-7|TRBV7-2
TGTGCCAGCAGCCGAGACGAGCGGGGGACCACCGAGCAGTACTTC
CASSRDERGTTEQYF
>TRBD1|TRBJ2-3|TRBV5-4
TGTGCCAGCAGCTTCCAGGGGGTCTCAGATACGCAGTATTTT
CASSFQGVSDTQYF
>-|TRBJ1-2|TRBV5-1
TGCGCCAGCAGCTTGGCCCCGTTTGACGGCCGGAGGGGCTACACCTTC
CASSLAPFDGRRGYTF
>TRBD1|TRBJ1-4|TRBV7-2
TGTGCCAGCAGCCGAGGGGGACAGGGAAAGGAAAAACTGTTTTTT
CASSRGGQGKEKLFF
>TRBD1|TRBJ1-5|TRBV6-5
TGTGCCAGCAGGAAGGACAGGGGAAATCAGCCCCAGCATTTT
CASRKDRGNQPQHF
>-|TRBJ2-7|TRBV18
TGTGCCAGCTCACCACCCCGGACAGTTTACGAGCAGTACTTC
CASSPPRTVYEQYF
>-|TRBJ1-4|TRBV21-1
TGTGCCAGCAGCAATAGGTTGGACAGTACCTCTAGAGAAAAACTGTTTTTT
CASSNRLDSTSREKLFF
>-|TRBJ2-1|TRBV12-5
TGTGCTAGTGGTTTGTGGTGGGGGGGCCTGTTCTTC
CASGLWWGGLFF
>-|TRBJ1-1|TRBV4-1
TGCGCCAGCAGCCAGCCCCGGAGAGGGAACACTGAAGCTTTCTTT
CASSQPRRGNTEAFF
>-|TRBJ1-2|TRBV5-1
TGCGCCAGCAGCTTGGGGGGGCAGAACTATGGCTACACCTTC
CASSLGGQNYGYTF
>TRBD2|TRBJ2-3|TRBV5-4
TGTGCCAGCAGCTTATCGGGGGGGGCCGGAGATACGCAGTATTTT
CASSLSGGAGDTQYF
>-|TRBJ1-2|TRBV10-1
TGCGCCAGCAGTGAGTGGACACAAAGGGGCTATGGCTACACCTTC
CASSEWTQRGYGYTF